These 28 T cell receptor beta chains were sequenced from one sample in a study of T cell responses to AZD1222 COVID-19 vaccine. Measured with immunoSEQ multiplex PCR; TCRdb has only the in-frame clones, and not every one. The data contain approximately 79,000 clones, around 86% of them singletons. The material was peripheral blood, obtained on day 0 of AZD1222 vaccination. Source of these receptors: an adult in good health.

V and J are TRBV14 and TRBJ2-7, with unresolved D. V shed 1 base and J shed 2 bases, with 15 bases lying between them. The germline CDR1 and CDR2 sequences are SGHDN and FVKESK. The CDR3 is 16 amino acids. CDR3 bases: TGTGCCAGCAGCCAAGGGGGTTTTGTCCCGACCTACGAGCAGTACTTC. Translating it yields CASSQGGFVPTYEQYF.

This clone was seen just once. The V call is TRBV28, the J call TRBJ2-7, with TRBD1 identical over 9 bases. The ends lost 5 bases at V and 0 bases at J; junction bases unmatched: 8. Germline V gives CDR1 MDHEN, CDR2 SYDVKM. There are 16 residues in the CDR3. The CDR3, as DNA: TGTGCCAGCAGTACCCCCGGGACAGGGATCTCCTACGAGCAGTACTTC. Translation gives CASSTPGTGISYEQYF.

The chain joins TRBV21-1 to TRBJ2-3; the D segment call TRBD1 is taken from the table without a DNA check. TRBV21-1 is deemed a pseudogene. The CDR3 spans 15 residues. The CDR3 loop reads CAWKGALASTDTQYF. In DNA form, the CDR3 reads TGTGCCTGGAAGGGGGCCCTAGCGAGCACAGATACGCAGTATTTT.

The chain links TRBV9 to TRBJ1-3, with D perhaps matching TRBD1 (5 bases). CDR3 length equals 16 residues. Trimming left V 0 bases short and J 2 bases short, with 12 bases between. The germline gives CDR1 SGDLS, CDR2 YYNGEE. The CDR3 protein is CASSVEVGTPGNTIYF. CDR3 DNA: TGTGCCAGCAGCGTAGAAGTCGGGACCCCTGGAAACACCATATATTTT. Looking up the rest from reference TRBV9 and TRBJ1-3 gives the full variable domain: DSGVTQTPKHLITATGQRVTLRCSPRSGDLSVYWYQQSLDQGLQFLIQYYNGEERAKGNILERFSAQQFPDLHSELNLSSLELGDSALYFCASSVEVGTPGNTIYFGEGSWLTVV.

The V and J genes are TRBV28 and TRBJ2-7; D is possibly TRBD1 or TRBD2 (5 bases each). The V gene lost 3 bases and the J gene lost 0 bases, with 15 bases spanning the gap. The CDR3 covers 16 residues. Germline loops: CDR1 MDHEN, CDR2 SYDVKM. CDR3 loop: CASSLPPGTGSYEQYF. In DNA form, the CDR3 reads TGTGCCAGCAGTTTGCCCCCCGGGACGGGCTCCTACGAGCAGTACTTC.

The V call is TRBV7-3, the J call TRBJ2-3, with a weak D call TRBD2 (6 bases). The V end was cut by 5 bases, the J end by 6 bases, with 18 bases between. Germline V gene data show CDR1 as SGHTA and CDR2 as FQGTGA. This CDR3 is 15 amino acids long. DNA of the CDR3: TGTGCCAGCAGCCGTGCCGGGGGTGAATCGGATACGCAGTATTTT. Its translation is CASSRAGGESDTQYF.

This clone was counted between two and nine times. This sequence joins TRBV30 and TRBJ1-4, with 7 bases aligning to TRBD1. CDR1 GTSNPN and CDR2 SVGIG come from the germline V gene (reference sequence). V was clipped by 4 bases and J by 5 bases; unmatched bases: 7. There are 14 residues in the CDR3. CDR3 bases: TGTGCCTGGAATCACGGGACAGACAATGAAAAACTGTTTTTT. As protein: CAWNHGTDNEKLFF. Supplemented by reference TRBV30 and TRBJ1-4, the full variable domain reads SQTIHQWPATLVQPVGSPLSLECTVEGTSNPNLYWYRQAAGRGLQLLFYSVGIGQISSEVPQNLSASRPQDRQFILSSKKLLLSDSGFYLCAWNHGTDNEKLFFGSGTQLSVL.

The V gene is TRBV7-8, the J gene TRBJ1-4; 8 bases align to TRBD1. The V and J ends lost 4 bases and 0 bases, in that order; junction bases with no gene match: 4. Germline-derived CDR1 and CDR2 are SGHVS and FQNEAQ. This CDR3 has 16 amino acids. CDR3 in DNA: TGTGCCAGCAGCTACACAGGGGGGACAACTAATGAAAAACTGTTTTTT. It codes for CASSYTGGTTNEKLFF.

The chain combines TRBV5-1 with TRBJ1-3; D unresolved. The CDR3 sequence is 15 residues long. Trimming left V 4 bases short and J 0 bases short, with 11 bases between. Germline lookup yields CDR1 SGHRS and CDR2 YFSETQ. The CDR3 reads CASSQDGYSGNTIYF. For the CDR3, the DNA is TGCGCCAGCAGCCAGGACGGTTACTCTGGAAACACCATATATTTT.

The CDR3 coding sequence is TGTGCCAGCAGTTTATCGACCTTCGGCCATAGCACAGATACGCAGTATTTT. Translating it yields CASSLSTFGHSTDTQYF. This chain connects TRBV28 to TRBJ2-3; no reliable D call. This CDR3 has 17 residues. Germline V CDR1 and CDR2: MDHEN, SYDVKM. V lost 1 base, J lost 0 bases, and 14 bases lay in between.

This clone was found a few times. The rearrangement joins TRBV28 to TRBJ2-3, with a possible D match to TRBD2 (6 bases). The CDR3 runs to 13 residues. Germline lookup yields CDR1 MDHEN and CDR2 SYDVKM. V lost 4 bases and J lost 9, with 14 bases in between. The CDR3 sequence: CASSSDYLGTQYF. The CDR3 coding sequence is TGTGCCAGCAGTTCGGACTACCTCGGGACGCAGTATTTT. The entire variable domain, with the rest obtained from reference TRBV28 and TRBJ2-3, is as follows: DVKVTQSSRYLVKRTGEKVFLECVQDMDHENMFWYRQDPGLGLRLIYFSYDVKMKEKGDIPEGYSVSREKKERFSLILESASTNQTSMYLCASSSDYLGTQYFGPGTRLTVL.

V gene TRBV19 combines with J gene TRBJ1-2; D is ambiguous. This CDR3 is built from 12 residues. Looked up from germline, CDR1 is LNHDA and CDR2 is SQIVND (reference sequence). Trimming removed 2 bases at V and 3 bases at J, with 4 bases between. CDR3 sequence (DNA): TGTGCCAGTAGTATAATGGACTATGGCTACACCTTC. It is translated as CASSIMDYGYTF.

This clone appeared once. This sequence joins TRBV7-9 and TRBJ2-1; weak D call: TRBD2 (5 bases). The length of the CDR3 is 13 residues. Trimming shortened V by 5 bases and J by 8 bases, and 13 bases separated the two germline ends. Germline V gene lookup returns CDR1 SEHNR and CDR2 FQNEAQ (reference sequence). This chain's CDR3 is CASSRVQRHEQFF. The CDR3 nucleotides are TGTGCCAGCAGCCGAGTACAGCGGCATGAGCAGTTCTTC.

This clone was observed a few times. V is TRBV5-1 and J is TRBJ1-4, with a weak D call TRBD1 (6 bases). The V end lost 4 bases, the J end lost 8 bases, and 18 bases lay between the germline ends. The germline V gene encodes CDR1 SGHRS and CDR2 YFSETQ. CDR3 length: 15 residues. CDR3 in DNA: TGCGCCAGCAGCCTCACGTCGACAGGTCGGGAAAAACTGTTTTTT. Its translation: CASSLTSTGREKLFF.

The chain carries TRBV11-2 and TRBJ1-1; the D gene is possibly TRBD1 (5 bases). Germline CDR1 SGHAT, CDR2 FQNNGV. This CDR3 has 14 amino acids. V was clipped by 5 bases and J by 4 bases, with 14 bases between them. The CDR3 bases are TGTGCCAGCAGCCCCCAAAGGGGAAGCACTGAAGCTTTCTTT. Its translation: CASSPQRGSTEAFF.

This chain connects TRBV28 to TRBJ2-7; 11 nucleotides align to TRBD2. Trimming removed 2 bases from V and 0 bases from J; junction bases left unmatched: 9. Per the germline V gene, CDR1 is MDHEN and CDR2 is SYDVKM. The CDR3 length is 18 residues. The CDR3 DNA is TGTGCCAGCAGTTTAAGGTTGGTGGGACTAGCGGCCTCCTACGAGCAGTACTTC. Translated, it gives CASSLRLVGLAASYEQYF.

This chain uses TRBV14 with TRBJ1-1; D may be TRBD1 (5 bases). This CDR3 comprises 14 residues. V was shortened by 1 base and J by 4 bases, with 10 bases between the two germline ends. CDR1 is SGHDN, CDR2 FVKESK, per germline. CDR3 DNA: TGTGCCAGCAGCCAAGCAGGGTGGAGCACTGAAGCTTTCTTT. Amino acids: CASSQAGWSTEAFF.

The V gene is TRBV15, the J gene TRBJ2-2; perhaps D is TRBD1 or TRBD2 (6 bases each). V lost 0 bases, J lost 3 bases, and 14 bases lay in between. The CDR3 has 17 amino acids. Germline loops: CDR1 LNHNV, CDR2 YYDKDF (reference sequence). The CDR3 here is CATSREGPGADTGELFF. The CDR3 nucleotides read TGTGCCACCAGCAGAGAAGGTCCGGGGGCGGACACCGGGGAGCTGTTTTTT.

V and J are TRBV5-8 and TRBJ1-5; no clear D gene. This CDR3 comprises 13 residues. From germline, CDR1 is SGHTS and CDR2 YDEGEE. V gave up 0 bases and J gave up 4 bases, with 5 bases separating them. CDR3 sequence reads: CASSLDGNQPQHF. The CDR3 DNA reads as TGTGCCAGCAGCTTGGACGGGAATCAGCCCCAGCATTTT.

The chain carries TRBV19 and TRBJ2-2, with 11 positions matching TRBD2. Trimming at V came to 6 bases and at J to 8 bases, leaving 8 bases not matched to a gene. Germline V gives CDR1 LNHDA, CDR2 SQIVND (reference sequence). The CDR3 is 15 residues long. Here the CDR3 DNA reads TGTGCCAGTAGGGGGTCTAGCGGGAGGCCTGGGGAGCTGTTTTTT. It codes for CASRGSSGRPGELFF.

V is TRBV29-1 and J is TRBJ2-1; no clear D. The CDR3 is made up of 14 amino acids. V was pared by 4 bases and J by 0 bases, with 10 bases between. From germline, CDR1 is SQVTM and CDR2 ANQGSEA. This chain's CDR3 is CSVVGISSYNEQFF. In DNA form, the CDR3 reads TGCAGCGTTGTCGGTATTAGCTCCTACAATGAGCAGTTCTTC.

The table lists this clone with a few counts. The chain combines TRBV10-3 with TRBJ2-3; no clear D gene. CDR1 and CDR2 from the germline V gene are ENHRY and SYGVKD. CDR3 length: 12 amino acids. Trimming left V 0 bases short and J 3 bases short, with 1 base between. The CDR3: CAISESTDTQYF. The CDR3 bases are TGTGCCATCAGTGAGTCAACAGATACGCAGTATTTT.

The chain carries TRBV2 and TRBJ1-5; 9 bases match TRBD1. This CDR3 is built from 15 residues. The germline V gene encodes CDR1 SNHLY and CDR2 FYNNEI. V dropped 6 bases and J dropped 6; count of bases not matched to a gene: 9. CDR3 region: CASRATGGAGQPQHF. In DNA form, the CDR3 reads TGTGCCAGCAGGGCAACAGGGGGCGCAGGTCAGCCCCAGCATTTT.

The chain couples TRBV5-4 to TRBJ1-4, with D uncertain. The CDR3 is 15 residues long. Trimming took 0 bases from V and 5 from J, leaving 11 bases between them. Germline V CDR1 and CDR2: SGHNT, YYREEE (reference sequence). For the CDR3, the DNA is TGTGCCAGCAGCTTGGGGCGGGCGACAAATGAAAAACTGTTTTTT. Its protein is CASSLGRATNEKLFF.

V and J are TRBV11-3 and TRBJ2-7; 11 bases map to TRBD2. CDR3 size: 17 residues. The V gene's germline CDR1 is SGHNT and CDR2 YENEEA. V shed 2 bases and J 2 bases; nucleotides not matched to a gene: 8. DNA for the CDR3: TGTGCCAGCAGCTTAACCCGGGGACTAGCGGATCCCTACGAGCAGTACTTC. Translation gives CASSLTRGLADPYEQYF.

The CDR3 region is CASSPPRRGASNSPLHF. CDR3 nucleotide sequence: TGTGCCAGCAGCCCCCCGCGCCGGGGCGCGTCTAATTCACCCCTCCACTTT. V usage is TRBV6-2 or TRBV6-3 and J usage is TRBJ1-6, with D perhaps matching TRBD1 (5 bases). The CDR3 runs to 17 residues. Trimming removed 6 bases at V and 6 bases at J, with 21 bases between. From germline, CDR1 is MNHEY and CDR2 SVGEGT.

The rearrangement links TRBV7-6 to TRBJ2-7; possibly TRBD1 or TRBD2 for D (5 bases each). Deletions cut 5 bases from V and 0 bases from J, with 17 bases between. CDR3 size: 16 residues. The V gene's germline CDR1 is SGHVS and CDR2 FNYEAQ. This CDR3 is CASSDLSPGASYEQYF. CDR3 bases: TGTGCCAGCAGCGATCTCTCCCCCGGGGCCTCCTACGAGCAGTACTTC.

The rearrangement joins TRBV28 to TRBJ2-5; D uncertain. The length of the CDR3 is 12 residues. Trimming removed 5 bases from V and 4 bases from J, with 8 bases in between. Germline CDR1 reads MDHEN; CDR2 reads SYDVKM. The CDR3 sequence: CASSTSLETQYF. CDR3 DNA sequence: TGTGCCAGCAGTACCTCCTTAGAGACCCAGTACTTC.